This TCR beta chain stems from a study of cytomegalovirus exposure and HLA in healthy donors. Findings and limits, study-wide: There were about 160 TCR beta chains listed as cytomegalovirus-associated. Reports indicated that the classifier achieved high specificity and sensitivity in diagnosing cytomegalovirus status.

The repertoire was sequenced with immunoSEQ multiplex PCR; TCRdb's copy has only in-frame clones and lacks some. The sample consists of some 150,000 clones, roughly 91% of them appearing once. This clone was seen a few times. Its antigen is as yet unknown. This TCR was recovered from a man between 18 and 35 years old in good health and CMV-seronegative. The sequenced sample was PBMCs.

CDR3 protein: CAWSFRQGAGGPGNTIYF. The CDR3 bases are TGTGCCTGGAGTTTTCGACAGGGGGCGGGAGGTCCTGGAAACACCATATATTTT. This chain connects TRBV30 to TRBJ1-3; the match to TRBD1 covers 10 bases. Germline CDR1 is GTSNPN and CDR2 is SVGIG (reference sequence). This CDR3 region has 18 residues. Trimming cost V 2 bases and J 2 bases; bases outside gene matches: 12.